Following are 25 T cell receptor beta chains from one sample sequenced in a study of CD8+ T cells in alopecia areata. After isolation, RNA underwent reverse transcription to generate cDNA as the sequencing template. Produced via immunoSEQ multiplex PCR; TCRdb's table is partial and in-frame only. The sample records some 180,000 clones, approximately 53% being singletons. The sequenced sample consisted of CD8+ T cells sorted from blood. The receptors were sampled from a human donor in good health.

The rearrangement links TRBV5-6 to TRBJ2-1; D unclear. Germline V CDR1 and CDR2: SGHDT, YYEEEE. The length of the CDR3 is 13 residues. Trimming stripped 3 bases from V and 7 bases from J, with 11 bases between. The CDR3 DNA sequence: TGTGCCAGCAGCTACGGACGAACGAATGAGCAGTTCTTC. It specifies CASSYGRTNEQFF.

The V gene is TRBV4-1, the J gene TRBJ2-1; a weak D match, TRBD2 (7 bases). Between the trimmed V and J ends, which lost 6 bases and 9 bases, there was a span of 18 bases. Per the germline V gene, CDR1 is MGHRA and CDR2 is YSYEKL. This CDR3 region has 14 residues. The CDR3 loop is CASSREGGRSEQFF. The DNA of the CDR3 is TGCGCCAGCAGTCGCGAGGGGGGGAGGAGTGAGCAGTTCTTC.

The chain has TRBV9 and TRBJ2-3; D not resolved. Trimming cost V 5 bases and J 1 base, with 11 bases left between them. The germline V gene has CDR1 SGDLS and CDR2 YYNGEE. This CDR3 comprises 14 residues. CDR3 sequence reads: CASSPNRGTDTQYF. The CDR3 coding sequence is TGTGCCAGCAGTCCTAACCGGGGCACAGATACGCAGTATTTT.

J is TRBJ1-1 and V is TRBV2; D is possibly TRBD1 (5 bases). V was pared by 1 base and J by 11 bases, with 17 bases between. The CDR3 covers 14 residues. From germline, CDR1 is SNHLY and CDR2 FYNNEI. The CDR3 bases are TGTGCCAGCAGTGAAGGTGGCCCACTTGGGGACGCTTTCTTT. This sequence encodes CASSEGGPLGDAFF.

This chain connects TRBV25-1 to TRBJ1-2, with a weak D call TRBD1 (6 bases). Germline-derived CDR1 and CDR2 are MGHDK and SYGVNS. This CDR3 has 13 residues. V was trimmed by 1 base and J by 6 bases, leaving 9 bases between them. The CDR3, as DNA: TGTGCCAGCAGTGAATGGGGGACACATGGCTACACCTTC. This encodes CASSEWGTHGYTF.

The chain couples TRBV4-1 to TRBJ1-1; D perhaps matches TRBD1 (6 bases). Germline lookup yields CDR1 MGHRA and CDR2 YSYEKL. Trimming cost V 5 bases and J 0 bases, with 16 bases left between them. The CDR3 is 16 amino acids. This CDR3 is CASSSHGGALNTEAFF. The DNA of the CDR3 is TGCGCCAGCAGCTCTCATGGGGGGGCCCTGAACACTGAAGCTTTCTTT.

Here the CDR3 DNA reads TGTGCCAGCAGTCAGGGTGAGCCCCAGCATTTT. Translation gives CASSQGEPQHF. This chain connects TRBV6-6 to TRBJ1-5; D is possibly TRBD1 (5 bases). V was cut by 5 bases and J by 8 bases, with 7 bases left in between. The CDR3 runs 11 residues. The germline V gene has CDR1 MNHNY and CDR2 SVGAGI (reference sequence).

The rearrangement joins TRBV29-1 to TRBJ1-6; the D is unclear. Trimming left V 7 bases short and J 7 bases short, with 14 bases between. The CDR3 has 13 residues. CDR1 is SQVTM, CDR2 ANQGSEA, per germline. The CDR3 DNA sequence: TGCAGCGCTTCAGAGGGTTACAATTCACCCCTCCACTTT. It codes for CSASEGYNSPLHF.

The rearrangement links TRBV29-1 to TRBJ2-5, with a possible D match to TRBD2 (6 bases). The CDR3 covers 15 residues. Germline loops: CDR1 SQVTM, CDR2 ANQGSEA. Trimming removed 0 bases at V and 1 base at J, with 12 bases between. The CDR3 region is CSVEDRGGVQETQYF. CDR3 sequence (DNA): TGCAGCGTTGAAGATCGTGGAGGGGTCCAAGAGACCCAGTACTTC.

The chain has TRBV19 and TRBJ1-2; D unresolved. CDR1 LNHDA and CDR2 SQIVND come from the germline V gene (reference sequence). The CDR3 sequence is 15 residues long. V lost 3 bases and J lost 4, with 15 bases in between. The CDR3 bases are TGTGCCAGTAGTATCTTGGGCAGGCAGCCCTATGGCTACACCTTC. Protein sequence: CASSILGRQPYGYTF.

The chain employs TRBV19 and TRBJ2-1; TRBD2 might be the D (5 bases). The V gene's germline CDR1 is LNHDA and CDR2 SQIVND (reference sequence). Trimming took 4 bases from V and 4 from J, leaving 5 bases between them. This CDR3 region has 12 residues. The CDR3 bases are TGTGCCAGTAGTAGGGAGTACAATGAGCAGTTCTTC. This codes for CASSREYNEQFF.

The V call is TRBV7-9, the J call TRBJ1-2; TRBD1 matches at 7 bases. The CDR3 is made up of 15 amino acids. CDR1 and CDR2 (germline): SEHNR, FQNEAQ (reference sequence). J was trimmed by 6 bases and V by 0 bases; bases with no gene match: 7. The CDR3 nucleotides read TGTGCCAGCAGCTTAGCAGCAGGGGGGCCGGATGGCTACACCTTC. This encodes CASSLAAGGPDGYTF.

A few counts support this clone. V gene TRBV4-1 combines with J gene TRBJ1-1; D gene ambiguous. This CDR3 spans 14 amino acids. Trimming took 1 base from V and 1 from J, leaving 7 bases between them. Germline loops: CDR1 MGHRA, CDR2 YSYEKL. In DNA form, the CDR3 reads TGCGCCAGCAGCCAAGGAGAACAGAACACTGAAGCTTTCTTT. Translated, it gives CASSQGEQNTEAFF.

The chain joins TRBV5-6 to TRBJ2-7; D not certain. This CDR3 has 12 amino acids. Germline lookup yields CDR1 SGHDT and CDR2 YYEEEE. V lost 1 base, J lost 0 bases, and 2 bases lay in between. For the CDR3, the DNA is TGTGCCAGCAGCTTGCCCTCCTACGAGCAGTACTTC. Translating it yields CASSLPSYEQYF.

CDR3 nucleotide sequence: TGTGCCAGCAGCTTGGTCGGGCTAGCTCAATCCGATACGCAGTATTTT. This encodes CASSLVGLAQSDTQYF. The chain has TRBV5-4 and TRBJ2-3, with a possible D match to TRBD2 (5 bases). The germline CDR1 and CDR2 sequences are SGHNT and YYREEE (reference sequence). The CDR3 covers 16 residues. The V end lost 0 bases, the J end lost 6 bases, and 17 bases lay between the germline ends.

The CDR3 bases are TGTGCTAGTGGTTCTCTTGGGGGAGGCAGAGAGACCCAGTACTTC. This codes for CASGSLGGGRETQYF. This chain uses TRBV12-5 with TRBJ2-5, with D tentatively TRBD2 (6 bases). Germline-derived CDR1 and CDR2 are LGHNT and FRNRAP. V was pared by 4 bases and J by 4 bases, with 16 bases between. CDR3 length equals 15 residues.

The rearrangement links TRBV4-1 to TRBJ1-5, with D possibly being TRBD1 (5 bases). The CDR3 is 15 residues long. Germline assignment: CDR1 MGHRA and CDR2 YSYEKL. V dropped 5 bases and J dropped 0 bases, with 11 bases sitting between them. CDR3 DNA: TGCGCCAGCAGCACCCGGGACCTTAGCAATCAGCCCCAGCATTTT. Protein sequence: CASSTRDLSNQPQHF.

This chain connects TRBV11-2 to TRBJ1-2; the match to TRBD1 covers 7 bases. The CDR3 has 13 amino acids. Trimming at V came to 5 bases and at J to 2 bases, leaving 2 bases not matched to a gene. Germline V gene data show CDR1 as SGHAT and CDR2 as FQNNGV. CDR3 loop: CASSRTGNYGYTF. In DNA form, the CDR3 reads TGTGCCAGCAGCCGGACAGGAAACTATGGCTACACCTTC.

The chain links TRBV6-1 to TRBJ1-2; D unresolved. V gave up 5 bases and J gave up 6 bases, with 10 bases separating them. Per germline, CDR1 MNHNS and CDR2 SASEGT. The CDR3 has 12 amino acids. The DNA for the CDR3 is TGTGCCAGCAGTCCTTTCCCGGATGGCTACACCTTC. Translation: CASSPFPDGYTF.

This chain joins TRBV5-6 and TRBJ2-5, with TRBD1 as a possible D gene (6 bases). Germline lookup yields CDR1 SGHDT and CDR2 YYEEEE. The CDR3 covers 14 residues. V was pared by 4 bases and J by 4 bases, with 14 bases between. In DNA, the CDR3 is TGTGCCAGCAGCCTCCGACAGGTCATAGAGACCCAGTACTTC. Protein sequence: CASSLRQVIETQYF.

A few counts support this clone. The V gene is TRBV29-1, the J gene TRBJ1-1; TRBD1 might be the D (5 bases). CDR1 and CDR2 (germline): SQVTM, ANQGSEA. This CDR3 contains 14 residues. V was trimmed by 8 bases and J by 4 bases, leaving 20 bases between them. The CDR3 loop reads CSSEGGAGITEAFF. Written as DNA, the CDR3 is TGCAGCTCGGAGGGAGGGGCAGGGATCACTGAAGCTTTCTTT.

The gene calls are TRBV30 and TRBJ2-3, with a possible D match to TRBD2 (5 bases). The CDR3 length is 13 residues. Germline V gene data show CDR1 as GTSNPN and CDR2 as SVGIG (reference sequence). The V and J ends lost 0 bases and 5 bases respectively, with 9 bases between them. The CDR3 is CAWSVRDRDTQYF. For the CDR3, the DNA is TGTGCCTGGAGTGTACGGGATCGAGATACGCAGTATTTT.

The sample holds many counts of this clone. V usage is TRBV2 and J usage is TRBJ2-4, with D possibly matching TRBD1 (6 bases). There are 15 residues in the CDR3. V gave up 2 bases and J gave up 3 bases, with 11 bases separating them. Germline assignment: CDR1 SNHLY and CDR2 FYNNEI. The CDR3 sequence: CASSEQGQGKNIQYF. CDR3 DNA sequence: TGTGCCAGCAGTGAACAGGGGCAGGGCAAAAACATTCAGTACTTC.

The chain has TRBV6-5 and TRBJ2-3, with 8 bases aligning to TRBD2. Germline V lookup: CDR1 MNHEY, CDR2 SVGAGI. J lost 1 base, V lost 6 bases, and 6 bases had no gene match. The CDR3 is 15 residues long. The CDR3 loop is CASSPGAGGTDTQYF. Here the CDR3 DNA reads TGTGCCAGCAGCCCAGGAGCGGGGGGCACAGATACGCAGTATTTT.

The CDR3 nucleotides are TGCAGCGTTGGAATGGACTATGGCTACACCTTC. It is translated as CSVGMDYGYTF. The rearrangement uses TRBV29-1 and TRBJ1-2; the D is unclear. In germline, CDR1 is SQVTM, CDR2 ANQGSEA. This CDR3 contains 11 residues. Trimming removed 4 bases at V and 3 bases at J, with 6 bases between.